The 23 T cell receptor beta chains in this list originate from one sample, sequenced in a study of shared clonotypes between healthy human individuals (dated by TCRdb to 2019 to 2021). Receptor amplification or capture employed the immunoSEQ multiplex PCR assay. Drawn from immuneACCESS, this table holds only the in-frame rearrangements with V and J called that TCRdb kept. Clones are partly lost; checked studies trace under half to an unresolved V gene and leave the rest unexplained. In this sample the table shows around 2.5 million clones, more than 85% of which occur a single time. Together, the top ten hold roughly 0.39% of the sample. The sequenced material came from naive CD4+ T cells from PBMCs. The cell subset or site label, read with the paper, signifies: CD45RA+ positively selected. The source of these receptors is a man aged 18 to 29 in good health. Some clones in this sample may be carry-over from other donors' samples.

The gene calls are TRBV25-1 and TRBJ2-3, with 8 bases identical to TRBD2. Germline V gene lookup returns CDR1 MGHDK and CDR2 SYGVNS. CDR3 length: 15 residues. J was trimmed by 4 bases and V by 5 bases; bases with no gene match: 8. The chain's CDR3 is CASSQITSGADTQYF. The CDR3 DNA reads TGTGCCAGCAGTCAAATCACTAGCGGCGCAGATACGCAGTATTTT.

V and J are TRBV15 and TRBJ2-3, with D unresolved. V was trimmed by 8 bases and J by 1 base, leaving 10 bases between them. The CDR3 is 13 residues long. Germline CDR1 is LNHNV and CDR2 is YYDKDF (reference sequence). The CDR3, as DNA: TGTGCCACCCATACCGGTGGCACAGATACGCAGTATTTT. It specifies CATHTGGTDTQYF. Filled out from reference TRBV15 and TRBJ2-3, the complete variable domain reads DAMVIQNPRYQVTQFGKPVTLSCSQTLNHNVMYWYQQKSSQAPKLLFHYYDKDFNNEADTPDNFQSRRPNTSFCFLDIRSPGLGDTAMYLCATHTGGTDTQYFGPGTRLTVL.

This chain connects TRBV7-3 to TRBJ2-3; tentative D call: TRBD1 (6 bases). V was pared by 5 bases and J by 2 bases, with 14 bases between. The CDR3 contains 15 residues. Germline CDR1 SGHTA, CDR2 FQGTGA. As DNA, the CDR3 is TGTGCCAGCAGCCCATGGGGGACAAACACAGATACGCAGTATTTT. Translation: CASSPWGTNTDTQYF.

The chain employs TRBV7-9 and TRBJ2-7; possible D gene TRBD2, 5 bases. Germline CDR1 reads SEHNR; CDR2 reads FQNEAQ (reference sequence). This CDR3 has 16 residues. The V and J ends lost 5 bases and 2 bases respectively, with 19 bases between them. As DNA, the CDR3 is TGTGCCAGCAGCGCCGAGGGTGGACTGCTAGCCTACGAGCAGTACTTC. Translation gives CASSAEGGLLAYEQYF.

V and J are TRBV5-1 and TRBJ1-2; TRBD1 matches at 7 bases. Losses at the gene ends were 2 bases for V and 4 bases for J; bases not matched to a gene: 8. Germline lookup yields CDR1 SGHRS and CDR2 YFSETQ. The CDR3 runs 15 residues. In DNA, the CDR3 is TGCGCCAGCAGCTTTGGACAGGTCTCCCCCTATGGCTACACCTTC. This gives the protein CASSFGQVSPYGYTF.

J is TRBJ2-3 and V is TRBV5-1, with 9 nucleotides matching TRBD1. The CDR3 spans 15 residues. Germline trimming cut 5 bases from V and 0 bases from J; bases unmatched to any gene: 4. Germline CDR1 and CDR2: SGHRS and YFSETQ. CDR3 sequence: CASRGQGFSTDTQYF. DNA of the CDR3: TGCGCCAGCAGAGGACAGGGGTTCAGCACAGATACGCAGTATTTT.

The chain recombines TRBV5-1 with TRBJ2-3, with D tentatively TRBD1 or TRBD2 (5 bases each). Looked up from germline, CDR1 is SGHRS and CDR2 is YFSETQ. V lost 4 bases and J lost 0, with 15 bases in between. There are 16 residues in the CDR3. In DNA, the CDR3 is TGCGCCAGCAGCAGCTTCGGGGACCTTAGCACAGATACGCAGTATTTT. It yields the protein CASSSFGDLSTDTQYF.

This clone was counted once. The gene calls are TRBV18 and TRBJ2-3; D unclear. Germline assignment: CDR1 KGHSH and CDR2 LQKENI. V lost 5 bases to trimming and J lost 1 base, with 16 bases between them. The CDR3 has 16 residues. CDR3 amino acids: CASSAVASSGTDTQYF. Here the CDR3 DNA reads TGTGCCAGCTCAGCTGTAGCTAGTTCGGGCACAGATACGCAGTATTTT. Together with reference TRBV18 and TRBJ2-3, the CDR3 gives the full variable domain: NAGVMQNPRHLVRRRGQEARLRCSPMKGHSHVYWYRQLPEEGLKFMVYLQKENIIDESGMPKERFSAEFPKEGPSILRIQQVVRGDSAAYFCASSAVASSGTDTQYFGPGTRLTVL.

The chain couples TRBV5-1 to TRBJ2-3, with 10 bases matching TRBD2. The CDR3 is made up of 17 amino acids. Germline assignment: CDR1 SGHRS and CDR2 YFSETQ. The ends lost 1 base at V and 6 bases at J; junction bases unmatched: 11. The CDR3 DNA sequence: TGCGCCAGCAGCTTGCAACCTAACCCGGGACTAGCGGATACGCAGTATTTT. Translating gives CASSLQPNPGLADTQYF.

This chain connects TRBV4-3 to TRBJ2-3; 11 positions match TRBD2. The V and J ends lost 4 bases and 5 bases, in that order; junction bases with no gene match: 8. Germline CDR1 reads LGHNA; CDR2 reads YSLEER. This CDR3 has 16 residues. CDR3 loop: CASSPILAGVLDTQYF. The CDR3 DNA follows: TGCGCCAGCAGCCCGATACTAGCGGGAGTACTAGATACGCAGTATTTT.

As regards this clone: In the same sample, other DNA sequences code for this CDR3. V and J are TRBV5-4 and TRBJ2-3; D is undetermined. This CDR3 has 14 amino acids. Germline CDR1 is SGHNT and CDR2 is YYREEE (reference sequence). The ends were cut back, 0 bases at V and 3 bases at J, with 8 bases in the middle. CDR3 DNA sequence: TGTGCCAGCAGCTTGGGTGGTGGAACAGATACGCAGTATTTT. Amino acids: CASSLGGGTDTQYF.

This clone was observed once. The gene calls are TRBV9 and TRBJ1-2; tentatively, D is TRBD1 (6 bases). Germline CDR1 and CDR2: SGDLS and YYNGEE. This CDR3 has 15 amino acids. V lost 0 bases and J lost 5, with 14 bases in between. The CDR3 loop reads CASSVGDTSHYGYTF. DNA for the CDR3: TGTGCCAGCAGCGTAGGGGACACATCACATTATGGCTACACCTTC.

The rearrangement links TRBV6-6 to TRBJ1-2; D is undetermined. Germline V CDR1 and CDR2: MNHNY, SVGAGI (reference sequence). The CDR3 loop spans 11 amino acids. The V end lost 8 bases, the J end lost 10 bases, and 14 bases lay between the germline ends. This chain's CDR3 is CASRNGDDYTF. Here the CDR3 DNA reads TGTGCCAGCCGTAATGGTGATGACTACACCTTC.

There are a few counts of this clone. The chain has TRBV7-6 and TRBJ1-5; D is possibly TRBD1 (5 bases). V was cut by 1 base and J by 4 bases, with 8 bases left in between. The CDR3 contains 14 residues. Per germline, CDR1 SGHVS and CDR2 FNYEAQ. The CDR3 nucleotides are TGTGCCAGCAGCTTAGGGGCAGGGAATCAGCCCCAGCATTTT. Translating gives CASSLGAGNQPQHF. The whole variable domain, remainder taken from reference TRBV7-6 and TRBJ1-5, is GAGVSQSPRYKVTKRGQDVALRCDPISGHVSLYWYRQALGQGPEFLTYFNYEAQQDKSGLPNDRFSAERPEGSISTLTIQRTEQRDSAMYRCASSLGAGNQPQHFGDGTRLSIL.

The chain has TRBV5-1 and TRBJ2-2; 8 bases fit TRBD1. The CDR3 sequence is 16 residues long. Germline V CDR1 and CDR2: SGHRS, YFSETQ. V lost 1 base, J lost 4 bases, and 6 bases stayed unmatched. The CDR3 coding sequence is TGCGCCAGCAGCTTGAGGCAGGGGGCGCCCACCGGGGAGCTGTTTTTT. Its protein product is CASSLRQGAPTGELFF.

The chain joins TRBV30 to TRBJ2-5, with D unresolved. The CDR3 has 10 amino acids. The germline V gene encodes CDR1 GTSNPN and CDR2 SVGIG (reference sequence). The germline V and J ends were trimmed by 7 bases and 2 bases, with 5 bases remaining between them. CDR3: CAYTQETQYF. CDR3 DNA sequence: TGTGCCTATACGCAAGAGACCCAGTACTTC. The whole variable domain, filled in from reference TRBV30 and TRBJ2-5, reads SQTIHQWPATLVQPVGSPLSLECTVEGTSNPNLYWYRQAAGRGLQLLFYSVGIGQISSEVPQNLSASRPQDRQFILSSKKLLLSDSGFYLCAYTQETQYFGPGTRLLVL.

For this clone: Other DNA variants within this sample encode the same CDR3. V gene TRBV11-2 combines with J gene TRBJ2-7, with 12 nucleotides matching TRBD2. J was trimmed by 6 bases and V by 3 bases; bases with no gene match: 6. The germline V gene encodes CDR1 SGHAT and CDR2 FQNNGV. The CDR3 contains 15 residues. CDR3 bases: TGTGCCAGCAGCTTCCTAGCGGGAGGGAGCTCCGAGCAGTACTTC. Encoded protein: CASSFLAGGSSEQYF. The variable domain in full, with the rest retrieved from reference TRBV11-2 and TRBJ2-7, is EAGVAQSPRYKIIEKRQSVAFWCNPISGHATLYWYQQILGQGPKLLIQFQNNGVVDDSQLPKDRFSAERLKGVDSTLKIQPAKLEDSAVYLCASSFLAGGSSEQYFGPGTRLTVT.

The CDR3 reads CASRGTSNTGELFF. The CDR3 nucleotides read TGTGCCAGTAGGGGGACATCAAACACCGGGGAGCTGTTTTTT. The chain couples TRBV19 to TRBJ2-2; a weak D match, TRBD1 (6 bases). The CDR3 consists of 14 residues. Germline V CDR1 and CDR2: LNHDA, SQIVND (reference sequence). With 6 bases removed from V and 2 bases from J, the gap between germline ends came to 10 bases.

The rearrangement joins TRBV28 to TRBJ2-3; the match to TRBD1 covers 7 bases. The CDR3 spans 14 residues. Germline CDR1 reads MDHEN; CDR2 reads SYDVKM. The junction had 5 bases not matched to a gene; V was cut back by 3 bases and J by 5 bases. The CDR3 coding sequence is TGTGCCAGCAGTTTCGACAGGGTGGTAGATACGCAGTATTTT. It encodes CASSFDRVVDTQYF.

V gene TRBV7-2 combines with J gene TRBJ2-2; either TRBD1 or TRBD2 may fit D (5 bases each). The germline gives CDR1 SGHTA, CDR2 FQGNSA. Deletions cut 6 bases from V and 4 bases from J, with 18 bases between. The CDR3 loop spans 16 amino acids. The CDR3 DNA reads TGTGCCAGCAGACCCTCCGGGACGGCTCTCACCGGGGAGCTGTTTTTT. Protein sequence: CASRPSGTALTGELFF.

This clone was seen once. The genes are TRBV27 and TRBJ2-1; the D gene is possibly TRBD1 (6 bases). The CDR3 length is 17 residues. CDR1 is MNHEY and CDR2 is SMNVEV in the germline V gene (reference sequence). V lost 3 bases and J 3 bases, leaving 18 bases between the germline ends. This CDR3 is CASSFYLGGVVYNEQFF. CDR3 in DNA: TGTGCCAGCAGTTTTTATCTAGGGGGAGTGGTCTACAATGAGCAGTTCTTC.

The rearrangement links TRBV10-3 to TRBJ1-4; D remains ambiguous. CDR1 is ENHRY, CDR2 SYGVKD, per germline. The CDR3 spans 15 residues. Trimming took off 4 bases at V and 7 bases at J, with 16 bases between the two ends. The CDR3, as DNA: TGTGCCATCAGTGCAGGCGGTCAGTCGGGTGAAAAACTGTTTTTT. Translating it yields CAISAGGQSGEKLFF.

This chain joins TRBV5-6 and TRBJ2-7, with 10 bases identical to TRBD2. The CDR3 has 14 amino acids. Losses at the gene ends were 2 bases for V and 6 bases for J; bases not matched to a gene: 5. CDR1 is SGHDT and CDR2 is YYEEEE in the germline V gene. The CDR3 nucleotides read TGTGCCAGCAGCTTACTTAGCGGGAGGTGCGAGCAGTACTTC. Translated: CASSLLSGRCEQYF.